Sequencing of this T cell receptor (beta chain) was carried out in a study of blood T cell repertoires in COVID-19. Study information: COVID-19 samples from acute and convalescent phases originated in the United States, Italy and Spain.

The CDR3 totals 13 residues. Germline V lookup: CDR1 SNHLY, CDR2 FYNNEI. V lost 6 bases, J lost 0 bases, and 8 bases lay in between. This table comes from immunoSEQ multiplex PCR, and its TCRdb copy is limited to in-frame clones, with some not included. The sample has 200,000 to 250,000 clones, less than 85% seen once. Enrollees, about 18 to 90 years old, lived in 24 US areas. The V call is TRBV2, the J call TRBJ1-1, with unresolved D. Sample: PBMCs or T cells enriched from blood (not recorded which). The clonotype was recovered from a man in his sixties who had recovered from COVID-19. Here the CDR3 DNA reads TGTGCCAGCAGCCTCACAGTGAACACTGAAGCTTTCTTT. Translation gives CASSLTVNTEAFF.